A selection of T cell receptor beta chains follows, all from one sample in a study of T cell responses to AZD1222 COVID-19 vaccine. Libraries were prepared by immunoSEQ multiplex PCR; TCRdb keeps only in-frame clonotypes and omits some of them. Counted here are about 160,000 clones, 94% occurring once; the ten biggest clones make up 5.1%. The sample here was peripheral blood, taken 28 days after the second AZD1222 dose. Receptor source: an adult who received the AZD1222 COVID-19 vaccine. Each CDR3 is given with its conserved first and last residue. A D gene is named only where the DNA matches it firmly. Where a row states a size, it is once, few, many or the class of an expanded clone; other rows omit it.

v_gene	d_gene	abundance	j_gene	CDR3aa	CDR3nt
TRBV4-3	TRBD1	.	TRBJ1-6	CASSQEGQIYNSPLHF	TGCGCCAGCAGCCAAGAGGGACAGATCTATAATTCACCCCTCCACTTT
TRBV3-1/TRBV3-2	.	once	TRBJ2-1	CASSQGGATYNEQFF	TGTGCCAGCAGCCAAGGCGGGGCCACCTACAATGAGCAGTTCTTC
TRBV28	.	.	TRBJ2-3	CASSLRRDTDTQYF	TGTGCCAGCAGTTTAAGGCGGGACACAGATACGCAGTATTTT
TRBV7-8	.	.	TRBJ2-1	CASIPPGGAYNEQFF	TGTGCCAGTATACCCCCAGGGGGGGCCTACAATGAGCAGTTCTTC
TRBV18	TRBD2	.	TRBJ2-1	CASSPGTSSNEQFF	TGTGCCAGCTCACCAGGGACTAGCTCAAATGAGCAGTTCTTC
TRBV25-1	.	.	TRBJ2-1	CASSSGQGRNEQFF	TGTGCCAGCAGTAGCGGGCAGGGTAGGAATGAGCAGTTCTTC
TRBV28	.	.	TRBJ1-3	CASTRAPGNTIYF	TGTGCCAGCACCCGGGCCCCTGGAAACACCATATATTTT
TRBV12-3/TRBV12-4	.	.	TRBJ1-5	CASSPGGPQHF	TGTGCCAGCAGCCCCGGCGGGCCCCAGCATTTT
TRBV28	.	.	TRBJ1-2	CASSGDNNYGYTF	TGTGCCAGCAGTGGGGACAATAACTATGGCTACACCTTC
TRBV21-1	.	.	TRBJ2-7	CASSKAPWTGGMGLGAYEQYF	TGTGCCAGCAGCAAAGCCCCCTGGACAGGGGGCATGGGACTAGGGGCCTACGAGCAGTACTTC
TRBV11-3	TRBD1	.	TRBJ2-2	CASSPQGANTGELFF	TGTGCCAGCAGCCCACAGGGGGCAAACACCGGGGAGCTGTTTTTT
TRBV29-1	.	.	TRBJ1-2	CSVKGQRYGYTF	TGCAGCGTCAAGGGGCAGCGGTATGGCTACACCTTC
TRBV29-1	TRBD1	once	TRBJ1-4	CSAQQGQREKLFF	TGCAGCGCCCAACAGGGGCAACGTGAAAAACTGTTTTTT
TRBV5-1	.	.	TRBJ1-3	CASRTGTYTPGSGNTIYF	TGCGCCAGCAGAACAGGGACCTATACCCCGGGATCTGGAAACACCATATATTTT
TRBV29-1	.	once	TRBJ1-5	CSVEEMPGKAQHF	TGCAGCGTTGAAGAAATGCCCGGCAAGGCCCAGCATTTT
TRBV24-1	.	.	TRBJ2-5	CATSDSPGRDYQETQYF	TGTGCCACCAGTGATTCCCCTGGACGGGATTACCAAGAGACCCAGTACTTC
TRBV7-9	.	.	TRBJ2-1	CASSSRVGVMFAYNEQFF	TGTGCCAGCAGCTCCAGGGTAGGGGTGATGTTTGCCTACAATGAGCAGTTCTTC
TRBV28	.	.	TRBJ2-7	CASSSNRDGRLYEQYF	TGTGCCAGCAGTTCCAATCGGGACGGACGACTCTACGAGCAGTACTTC
TRBV9	.	.	TRBJ1-2	CASSATGLTGYGYTF	TGTGCCAGCAGTGCCACAGGGCTGACTGGGTATGGCTACACCTTC
TRBV12-3/TRBV12-4	.	.	TRBJ1-2	CASSLGRNYGYTF	TGTGCCAGCAGTTTGGGCCGTAACTATGGCTACACCTTC
TRBV9	TRBD1	.	TRBJ2-1	CASSADGTGPYNEQFF	TGTGCCAGCAGCGCAGACGGGACAGGGCCCTACAATGAGCAGTTCTTC
TRBV28	.	.	TRBJ2-7	CASSSPRQGGNEQYF	TGTGCCAGCAGTTCCCCCAGACAGGGAGGGAACGAGCAGTACTTC
TRBV12-3/TRBV12-4	.	.	TRBJ2-7	CASRDTLSEQYF	TGTGCCAGCAGAGATACCTTAAGCGAGCAGTACTTC
TRBV2	.	.	TRBJ1-3	CASSEMQSSGNTIYF	TGTGCCAGCAGTGAAATGCAGAGCTCTGGAAACACCATATATTTT
TRBV3-1/TRBV3-2	TRBD2	.	TRBJ2-1	CARCTSGSSYNEQFF	TGTGCCAGATGCACTAGCGGGAGCTCCTACAATGAGCAGTTCTTC
TRBV18	TRBD1	.	TRBJ1-1	CASSRQGMNTEAFF	TGTGCCAGCTCCCGACAGGGAATGAACACTGAAGCTTTCTTT
TRBV10-3	.	.	TRBJ1-3	CAISDGNTIYF	TGTGCCATCAGTGATGGCAACACCATATATTTT
TRBV7-8	TRBD1	.	TRBJ2-1	CASSFTGDSQGITEQFF	TGTGCCAGCAGCTTCACTGGGGACAGTCAGGGGATCACTGAGCAGTTCTTC
TRBV4-1	.	.	TRBJ2-1	CASSRLASSDEQFF	TGCGCCAGCAGCCGGCTAGCCTCTTCGGATGAGCAGTTCTTC
TRBV6-1	.	.	TRBJ1-2	CASSENGLAGYGYTF	TGTGCCAGCAGTGAAAACGGTTTGGCTGGATATGGCTACACCTTC
TRBV6-2/TRBV6-3	TRBD2	.	TRBJ2-3	CASSGFRTSGNTDTQYF	TGTGCCAGCAGTGGATTTAGGACTAGCGGGAACACAGATACGCAGTATTTT
TRBV11-2	.	few	TRBJ1-1	CASRGDGLNTEAFF	TGTGCCAGCAGAGGGGACGGCTTGAACACTGAAGCTTTCTTT
TRBV10-3	.	.	TRBJ1-6	CAISEDGVFLHF	TGTGCCATCAGTGAGGATGGGGTTTTCCTCCACTTT
TRBV2	TRBD2	.	TRBJ2-1	CASSLLAGRGNEQFF	TGTGCCAGCAGTCTACTAGCGGGGAGAGGGAATGAGCAGTTCTTC
TRBV19	.	.	TRBJ1-4	CASSTRNRAFATNEKLFF	TGTGCCAGTAGTACCCGCAACAGGGCTTTTGCAACTAATGAAAAACTGTTTTTT
TRBV3-1/TRBV3-2	.	.	TRBJ1-1	CASSHTGHTEAFF	TGTGCCAGCAGCCATACAGGGCACACTGAAGCTTTCTTT
TRBV5-5	.	.	TRBJ2-1	CASSLRWEQFF	TGTGCCAGCAGCTTGAGGTGGGAGCAGTTCTTC
TRBV7-7	.	.	TRBJ1-1	CASSLALNTEAFF	TGTGCCAGCAGCTTAGCGTTGAACACTGAAGCTTTCTTT
TRBV4-3	TRBD1	.	TRBJ1-6	CASSLATGAFDSPLHF	TGCGCCAGCAGCCTCGCGACAGGGGCATTCGATTCACCCCTCCACTTT
TRBV27	.	.	TRBJ2-1	CASSFTPPTKYNEQFF	TGTGCCAGCAGTTTCACGCCCCCTACAAAATACAATGAGCAGTTCTTC
TRBV24-1	TRBD2	.	TRBJ2-3	CATSDPGTSGTDTQYF	TGTGCCACCAGTGATCCCGGGACTAGCGGGACTGATACGCAGTATTTT